This T cell receptor beta chain was sequenced for a study of early T cells in non-severe SARS-CoV-2 infection. Individual cDNA molecules received unique molecular identifiers. TCRdb reprocessed the 5' RACE reads with MiXCR, giving one entry per CDR3 protein. The table lists approximately 21,000 distinct CDR3 sequences, about 5.2% of them singletons, with around 10% in the top ten. This clonotype was detected many times. Germline lookup yields CDR1 LGHDT and CDR2 YNNKEL (reference sequence). J was trimmed by 9 bases and V by 4 bases; bases with no gene match: 18. This CDR3 has 17 residues. The rearrangement links TRBV3-1 to TRBJ2-1, with 7 nucleotides matching TRBD1. This receptor was obtained from an adult who was a healthcare worker with PCR-confirmed SARS-CoV-2 infection or an uninfected control (not recorded which). Sequencing used whole blood. CDR3 nucleotides: TGTGCCAGCAGCCCGGCTGTACAGGGGCCGACCGACAGTGAGCAGTTCTTC. Translated: CASSPAVQGPTDSEQFF.